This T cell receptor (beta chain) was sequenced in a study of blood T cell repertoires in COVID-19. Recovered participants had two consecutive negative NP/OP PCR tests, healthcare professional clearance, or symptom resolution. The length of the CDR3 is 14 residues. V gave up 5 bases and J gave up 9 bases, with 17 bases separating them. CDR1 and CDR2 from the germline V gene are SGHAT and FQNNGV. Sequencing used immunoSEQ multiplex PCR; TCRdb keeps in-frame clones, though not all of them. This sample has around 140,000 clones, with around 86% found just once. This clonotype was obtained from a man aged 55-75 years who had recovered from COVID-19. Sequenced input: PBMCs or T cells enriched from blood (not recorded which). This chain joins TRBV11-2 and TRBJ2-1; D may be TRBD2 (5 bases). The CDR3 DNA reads TGTGCCAGCAGCCCCGAGGTGAGGGTGGGTGAGCAGTTCTTC. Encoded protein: CASSPEVRVGEQFF.